The 2 T cell receptor beta chains below all came from one sample that was sequenced in a study of blood T cell repertoires in COVID-19. Clones were sequenced by immunoSEQ multiplex PCR, and TCRdb holds only the in-frame ones, with some missing. Of approximately 170,000 clones listed, 88% are singletons. Sequencing used peripheral blood. These receptor sequences come from a man aged 55 to 70 with acute or convalescent COVID-19.

The rearrangement joins TRBV10-3 to TRBJ2-7; TRBD1 agrees at 11 bases. Germline CDR1 reads ENHRY; CDR2 reads SYGVKD. CDR3 length: 15 amino acids. Unmatched junction bases numbered 6, after V lost 6 bases and J lost 2 bases. The CDR3: CAIRYGQGATYEQYF. DNA of the CDR3: TGTGCCATCAGATACGGACAGGGGGCAACCTACGAGCAGTACTTC.

In its sample, this clone was seen a few times. The chain links TRBV6-2 or TRBV6-3 to TRBJ1-4; perhaps TRBD1 as D (6 bases). Per the germline V gene, CDR1 is MNHEY and CDR2 is SVGEGT. Deletions cut 2 bases from V and 7 bases from J, with 14 bases between. This CDR3 spans 15 amino acids. The CDR3 spells CASSYRTGLVEKLFF. CDR3 bases: TGTGCCAGCAGTTACCGCACAGGGTTAGTTGAAAAACTGTTTTTT.